This TCR beta chain was profiled in a study of blood T cell repertoires in COVID-19. V dropped 5 bases and J dropped 11; count of bases not matched to a gene: 9. This CDR3 contains 12 residues. Per the germline V gene, CDR1 is SGHDT and CDR2 is YYEEEE. Clones were read by immunoSEQ multiplex PCR, and TCRdb kept only the in-frame ones, dropping some. Altogether around 270,000 clones are present, about 89% being singletons, with the ten largest covering under 2.5%. What was sequenced was peripheral blood. The chain is built from TRBV5-6 and TRBJ1-1, with 7 nucleotides matching TRBD1. The origin of this receptor is a woman aged 45-65 years with acute or convalescent COVID-19. CDR3 nucleotide sequence: TGTGCCAGCAGTTACAACAGGGGAGATGCTTTCTTT. Its protein is CASSYNRGDAFF.